One T cell receptor (beta chain) is described in this entry. This entry comes from a study of blood T cell repertoires in COVID-19. Study overall: Some COVID-19 samples were acute and others convalescent; all came from the United States, Italy and Spain. The analysed material was cDNA or gDNA that came from T cells, B-cell-depleted T cells, or PBMCs.

V trimming: 2 bases; J trimming: 6 bases; junction bases outside the gene matches: 12. Germline CDR1 SNHLY, CDR2 FYNNEI. This CDR3 is built from 17 residues. Original processing notes: Reference gene primer amplification gave estimated nucleated cell counts. Profiling relied on immunoSEQ multiplex PCR, and the TCRdb table lists in-frame clones only, not all of them. V, J and clone size derive from that table, while D and trimming were established from the DNA sequence. The sample lists fewer than 120,000 clones; approximately 80% were seen once. The specimen was peripheral blood. The gene calls are TRBV2 and TRBJ2-2, with 7 bases that match TRBD1. The clonotype comes from a woman in her sixties with acute or convalescent COVID-19. CDR3 sequence: CASSERGPGLFAGELFF. CDR3 coding DNA: TGTGCCAGCAGTGAAAGGGGGCCAGGGCTGTTTGCCGGGGAGCTGTTTTTT.